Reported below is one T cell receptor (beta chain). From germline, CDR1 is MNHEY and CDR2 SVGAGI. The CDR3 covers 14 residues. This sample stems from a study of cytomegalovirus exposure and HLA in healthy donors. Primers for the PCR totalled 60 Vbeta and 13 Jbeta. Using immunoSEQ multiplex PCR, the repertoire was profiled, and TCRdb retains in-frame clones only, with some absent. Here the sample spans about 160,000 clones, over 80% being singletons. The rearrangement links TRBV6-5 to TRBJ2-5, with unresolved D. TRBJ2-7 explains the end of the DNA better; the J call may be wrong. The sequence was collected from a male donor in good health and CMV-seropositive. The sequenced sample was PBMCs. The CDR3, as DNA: TGTGCCAGCACCCCCAGGCCAGGCTCCTACGAGCAGTACTTC. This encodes CASTPRPGSYEQYF.